This T cell receptor (beta chain) appears in the sequencing data of a study of blood T cell repertoires in COVID-19 (dated by TCRdb to 2018 to 2021). Study-wide context: Samples from collaborators originated in the United States, Italy and Spain and spanned both the acute and convalescent phases of COVID-19. The prospective study material was composed of cDNA or gDNA derived from T cells, B-cell-depleted T cells, or PBMCs. The dataset comprised deeply sampled blood TCRbeta repertoires from subjects exposed to, actively infected with, or recovered from COVID-19. The repertoires were made available in a free public database intended to serve as a resource for research on the immune response to SARS-CoV-2. Samples came from the ongoing ImmuneRACE study (first 160 participants) plus 1,254 subjects from 6 global collaborators. Nearly every sample came with metadata listing a de-identified subject ID, COVID-19 status, age in years and sex. Where HLA class I and class II types were available, the types were taken from metadata supplied by the sample provider, not from assay-based typing. The full study reports these points: Clinical and demographic metadata were provided uncurated, with the amount varying by source and participant.

The CDR3 measures 16 amino acids from cysteine to phenylalanine. Kept here is only the CDR3 DNA, which spans 48 bases and is read in frame from base 1. V has 1 base trimmed and J has 3 bases trimmed; junction bases matching no gene number 6. The germline V gene sets CDR1 to SGHTA and CDR2 to FQGTGA. Collaborating institutions collected whole blood in K2EDTA tubes following their own protocols. For TCRbeta analysis, collaborators shipped samples as frozen whole blood, isolated PBMCs, or DNA extracted from either of those sample types. TCRbeta CDR3 regions were amplified from genomic DNA using the immunoSEQ Assay, a bias-controlled multiplex PCR. The paper's data handling went like this. The number of nucleated cells in each sample was estimated by amplification of reference gene primers within the assay. To quantify the absolute abundance of each unique TCRbeta CDR3 rearrangement, sequence reads were collapsed and filtered. For each sample, productive Simpson clonality was calculated as the square root of Simpson's diversity index over productive rearrangements. Sourced from immuneACCESS, this table was stored by TCRdb with only in-frame sequences that have V and J called. A share of the clones is absent; for the studies checked, an unresolved V gene accounts for under half, and the remainder has no known explanation. For V, J and clone size, that table is used; D and trimming come from the DNA. The sample table lists over 75,000 clones, roughly 83% of them with a count of one. The ten largest clones capture approximately 34% of the sample.

As for this clone: The clone's antigen remains unknown. Within one base of it there is no much larger clone, and no base qualities were kept.

This receptor chain uses TRBV7-3 and TRBJ2-1; 7 bases in the junction line up with TRBD2. Material for sequencing was peripheral blood. The TCR sequence derives from a woman aged 80 or older with active or convalescent COVID-19. The nucleotide sequence is TGTGCCAGCAGCTTAAGGGCGGGAGTAAGCTACAATGAGCAGTTCTTC. The resulting protein is CASSLRAGVSYNEQFF.